Below, 21 T cell receptor beta chains from the same sample are listed, as sequenced in a study of OX40 agonist ivuxolimab in advanced cancers. Sequencing was performed with immunoSEQ multiplex PCR; in TCRdb, only in-frame clones are kept and a portion is missing. The data show about 56,000 clones, with around 82% seen just once and under 4.5% held by the top ten. Here the sequenced sample was CD4+ or CD8+ T cells sorted from blood, taken in a trial of the OX40 agonist ivuxolimab. Receptors were obtained from an adult with an advanced solid tumor such as melanoma, head and neck, liver or kidney cancer.

The J gene is TRBJ2-1, the V gene TRBV7-8; tentatively, D is TRBD1 (5 bases). The CDR3 is made up of 13 amino acids. Trimming pared 7 bases from V and 3 bases from J, leaving 10 bases between. The germline V gene has CDR1 SGHVS and CDR2 FQNEAQ. The CDR3 sequence is CASTQRGYNEQFF. CDR3 DNA: TGTGCCAGCACCCAAAGGGGCTACAATGAGCAGTTCTTC.

The rearrangement joins TRBV11-3 to TRBJ2-1; D ambiguous. Between the trimmed V and J ends, which lost 5 bases and 5 bases, there was a span of 10 bases. Germline lookup yields CDR1 SGHNT and CDR2 YENEEA. The CDR3 spans 13 residues. The CDR3 region is CASSRESDNEQFF. The CDR3 nucleotides are TGTGCCAGCAGCCGCGAATCGGACAATGAGCAGTTCTTC.

This clone turned up a few times. J is TRBJ1-1 and V is TRBV2; TRBD1 might be the D (6 bases). The CDR3 runs 15 residues. V was cut by 9 bases and J by 0 bases, with 17 bases left in between. CDR1 SNHLY and CDR2 FYNNEI come from the germline V gene. CDR3 loop: CARGALDRMNTEAFF. The CDR3 bases are TGTGCCAGGGGAGCCCTGGACAGAATGAACACTGAAGCTTTCTTT.

The CDR3, as DNA: TGTGCCAGTAGTATAGGGGCAGGGGCGGGTGAAGCTTTCTTT. Its protein product is CASSIGAGAGEAFF. The chain carries TRBV19 and TRBJ1-1; D is possibly TRBD1 (6 bases). Germline CDR1 LNHDA, CDR2 SQIVND (reference sequence). This CDR3 has 14 amino acids. V was shortened by 1 base and J by 7 bases, with 13 bases between the two germline ends.

The rearrangement joins TRBV28 to TRBJ2-3; no clear D gene. Deletions cut 5 bases from V and 6 bases from J, with 6 bases between. The germline V gene has CDR1 MDHEN and CDR2 SYDVKM. The CDR3 contains 11 residues. CDR3 DNA sequence: TGTGCCAGCAGTCCGTGGGATACGCAGTATTTT. Protein product: CASSPWDTQYF.

The chain combines TRBV19 with TRBJ1-2; 12 nucleotides agree with TRBD1. The junction had 10 bases not matched to a gene; V was cut back by 7 bases and J by 4 bases. Germline CDR1 and CDR2: LNHDA and SQIVND (reference sequence). The CDR3 runs to 16 residues. The CDR3 sequence is CASNARGTGGLYGYTF. The CDR3 nucleotides are TGTGCCAGTAACGCCCGAGGGACAGGGGGCCTCTATGGCTACACCTTC.

This clone was detected only a few times. The gene calls are TRBV6-5 and TRBJ1-2; no firm D call. Per germline, CDR1 MNHEY and CDR2 SVGAGI. The CDR3 runs 13 residues. Trimming took 6 bases from V and 7 from J, leaving 15 bases between them. For the CDR3, the DNA is TGTGCCAGCAGCCCATCTCGCTCGGGTGGCTACACCTTC. This sequence encodes CASSPSRSGGYTF.

The chain employs TRBV5-1 and TRBJ1-6, with 11 bases aligning to TRBD1. This CDR3 has 15 residues. Germline trimming cut 2 bases from V and 7 bases from J; bases unmatched to any gene: 2. Germline loops: CDR1 SGHRS, CDR2 YFSETQ. Written as DNA, the CDR3 is TGCGCCAGCAGCTTATGGACAGGGGGCAATTCACCCCTCCACTTT. This encodes CASSLWTGGNSPLHF.

The V call is TRBV6-5, the J call TRBJ2-1, with D tentatively TRBD2 (6 bases). The CDR3 runs to 14 residues. The V gene lost 6 bases and the J gene lost 5 bases, with 14 bases spanning the gap. Germline values: CDR1 MNHEY, CDR2 SVGAGI. In DNA form, the CDR3 reads TGTGCCAGCAGGGCGACTAGTAAACACAATGAGCAGTTCTTC. Encoded protein: CASRATSKHNEQFF.

The chain uses TRBV5-1 and TRBJ2-7; D gene uncertain. The V end was cut by 1 base, the J end by 2 bases, with 10 bases between. CDR3 length equals 14 residues. The V gene's germline CDR1 is SGHRS and CDR2 YFSETQ. The CDR3: CASSLSGSTYEQYF. The DNA of the CDR3 is TGCGCCAGCAGCTTGAGTGGATCGACCTACGAGCAGTACTTC.

The chain couples TRBV19 to TRBJ1-2; no clear D gene. CDR3 length: 10 residues. Germline loops: CDR1 LNHDA, CDR2 SQIVND (reference sequence). Trimming took off 9 bases at V and 2 bases at J, with 4 bases between the two ends. As DNA, the CDR3 is TGTGCCAGCTACAACTATGGCTACACCTTC. Protein product: CASYNYGYTF.

The chain employs TRBV7-9 and TRBJ2-3; D is possibly TRBD1 (5 bases). Germline V gives CDR1 SEHNR, CDR2 FQNEAQ (reference sequence). Deletions cut 5 bases from V and 2 bases from J, with 14 bases between. This CDR3 has 15 amino acids. The CDR3 spells CASSISGPTTDTQYF. The CDR3 DNA is TGTGCCAGCAGCATATCAGGGCCCACCACAGATACGCAGTATTTT.

The chain recombines TRBV30 with TRBJ2-3, with TRBD2 matching 9 bases. CDR3 length: 15 residues. The J segment lost 4 bases and the V segment lost 5 bases, leaving 10 bases of the junction unmatched. Germline assignment: CDR1 GTSNPN and CDR2 SVGIG (reference sequence). CDR3 sequence: CAWSPGGRAADTQYF. The CDR3 coding sequence is TGTGCCTGGTCTCCGGGCGGGAGGGCAGCAGATACGCAGTATTTT. Variable domain in full (rest from reference TRBV30 and TRBJ2-3): SQTIHQWPATLVQPVGSPLSLECTVEGTSNPNLYWYRQAAGRGLQLLFYSVGIGQISSEVPQNLSASRPQDRQFILSSKKLLLSDSGFYLCAWSPGGRAADTQYFGPGTRLTVL.

This clone turned up a few times. The chain combines TRBV27 with TRBJ1-5; no firm D call. This CDR3 contains 15 residues. Trimming removed 2 bases from V and 0 bases from J, with 8 bases in between. Germline assignment: CDR1 MNHEY and CDR2 SMNVEV (reference sequence). CDR3 DNA sequence: TGTGCCAGCAGTTTAGGGAGTAATAGCAATCAGCCCCAGCATTTT. Amino acids: CASSLGSNSNQPQHF.

This clone was observed once. This chain connects TRBV4-2 to TRBJ2-7; the match to TRBD1 covers 7 bases. The V gene's germline CDR1 is LGHNA and CDR2 YNFKEQ. This CDR3 contains 17 residues. After removal of 3 bases from V and 4 bases from J, the junction contained 15 bases not matched to a gene. The CDR3 region is CASSHIGTGTEPYEQYF. The DNA for the CDR3 is TGTGCCAGCAGCCACATTGGTACCGGGACAGAGCCTTACGAGCAGTACTTC.

The J gene is TRBJ2-1, the V gene TRBV7-2; D call uncertain. The germline V and J ends were trimmed by 7 bases and 8 bases, with 9 bases remaining between them. Germline V gene sequence: CDR1 SGHTA, CDR2 FQGNSA. The CDR3 length is 11 residues. This CDR3 is CASNFKHEQFF. CDR3 in DNA: TGTGCCAGCAACTTTAAACATGAGCAGTTCTTC. The variable domain in full, with the rest retrieved from reference TRBV7-2 and TRBJ2-1, is GAGVSQSPSNKVTEKGKDVELRCDPISGHTALYWYRQSLGQGLEFLIYFQGNSAPDKSGLPSDRFSAERTGGSVSTLTIQRTQQEDSAVYLCASNFKHEQFFGPGTRLTVL.

The chain joins TRBV6-6 to TRBJ1-1, with D possibly being TRBD1 (6 bases). The CDR3 spans 16 residues. Germline V lookup: CDR1 MNHNY, CDR2 SVGAGI (reference sequence). Trimming cost V 6 bases and J 4 bases, with 21 bases left between them. The CDR3 is CASSPRGGRVGTEAFF. CDR3 DNA sequence: TGTGCCAGCAGCCCTCGGGGGGGGCGAGTGGGCACTGAAGCTTTCTTT.

The CDR3 loop is CASSYGTTTNEKLFF. In DNA form, the CDR3 reads TGTGCCAGCAGTTACGGGACTACAACTAATGAAAAACTGTTTTTT. The chain combines TRBV6-5 with TRBJ1-4; D possibly corresponds to TRBD1 (5 bases). The CDR3 length is 15 residues. Germline assignment: CDR1 MNHEY and CDR2 SVGAGI. V lost 2 bases and J lost 0, with 7 bases in between.

The CDR3 DNA sequence: TGTGCCAGCAGCTTAGCAAGTTCCTACGAGCAGTACTTC. Residues: CASSLASSYEQYF. The rearrangement joins TRBV7-9 to TRBJ2-7; D is unclear. V lost 0 bases to trimming and J lost 1 base, with 4 bases between them. From germline, CDR1 is SEHNR and CDR2 FQNEAQ (reference sequence). The CDR3 spans 13 residues.

This chain links TRBV7-9 with TRBJ2-5; D uncertain. Trimming cost V 5 bases and J 3 bases, with 13 bases left between them. The CDR3 sequence is 14 residues long. The germline V gene has CDR1 SEHNR and CDR2 FQNEAQ (reference sequence). The CDR3, as DNA: TGTGCCAGCAGCCCAGTGGCGCACAAAGAGACCCAGTACTTC. The encoded protein is CASSPVAHKETQYF.

This CDR3 is CASSVGTGVGQPQHF. The CDR3 DNA reads TGTGCCAGCAGTGTAGGGACAGGGGTCGGTCAGCCCCAGCATTTT. The V and J genes are TRBV28 and TRBJ1-5; 10 positions match TRBD1. There are 15 residues in the CDR3. Germline CDR1 is MDHEN and CDR2 is SYDVKM. The V segment lost 5 bases and the J segment 6 bases; nucleotides outside the gene matches: 7.